One sample yielded the 9 T cell receptor beta chains listed below, sequenced in a study of T-cell memory formation after mild COVID-19. TCRdb called the 5' RACE reads again in MiXCR, with one record for every CDR3 protein. The sample contains just over 400,000 distinct CDR3 sequences, more than 20% of which appear only once. What was sequenced was PBMCs or a T cell subset sorted from them (not recorded which). These receptors were obtained from an adult woman who had mild COVID-19 (a few samples of this study predate the infection). Cell type and time point are not known.

The chain carries TRBV18 and TRBJ2-7; weak D call: TRBD2 (6 bases). Trimming stripped 3 bases from V and 7 bases from J, with 16 bases between. Germline-derived CDR1 and CDR2 are KGHSH and LQKENI. The CDR3 consists of 14 residues. The CDR3 protein is CASSPGGRTWEQYF. CDR3 nucleotide sequence: TGTGCCAGCTCACCTGGGGGGAGAACCTGGGAGCAGTACTTC.

This clonotype was observed a few times. The chain recombines TRBV18 with TRBJ2-2, with unresolved D. Looked up from germline, CDR1 is KGHSH and CDR2 is LQKENI. The germline V and J ends were trimmed by 0 bases and 9 bases, with 5 bases remaining between them. The length of the CDR3 is 12 residues. CDR3 in DNA: TGTGCCAGCTCACCACCGGGCAGGGAGCTGTTTTTT. It is translated as CASSPPGRELFF.

This clonotype occurred a few times. V is TRBV10-3 and J is TRBJ2-7; D tentatively reads TRBD1 or TRBD2 (5 bases each). Germline V gene lookup returns CDR1 ENHRY and CDR2 SYGVKD. Trimming stripped 7 bases from V and 7 bases from J, with 26 bases between. The CDR3 has 16 residues. The CDR3 loop reads CAIMGQGLGQEEEQYF. DNA of the CDR3: TGTGCCATCATGGGTCAGGGCCTTGGGCAGGAGGAGGAGCAGTACTTC.

V is TRBV7-9 and J is TRBJ2-6, with a weak D call TRBD1 (5 bases). This CDR3 contains 17 residues. Germline CDR1 SEHNR, CDR2 FQNEAQ (reference sequence). Trimming pared 2 bases from V and 0 bases from J, leaving 11 bases between. The CDR3 loop reads CASSLWGWDSGANVLTF. The CDR3 nucleotides are TGTGCCAGCAGCTTATGGGGCTGGGACTCTGGGGCCAACGTCCTGACTTTC. The full variable domain, with the rest looked up from reference TRBV7-9 and TRBJ2-6, is DTGVSQNPRHKITKRGQNVTFRCDPISEHNRLYWYRQTLGQGPEFLTYFQNEAQLEKSRLLSDRFSAERPKGSFSTLEIQRTEQGDSAMYLCASSLWGWDSGANVLTFGAGSRLTVL.

This clonotype was observed a few times. The genes are TRBV3-1 and TRBJ2-4; TRBD2 might be the D (6 bases). The germline V and J ends were trimmed by 4 bases and 5 bases, with 12 bases remaining between them. The CDR3 is made up of 14 amino acids. CDR1 and CDR2 (germline): LGHDT, YNNKEL (reference sequence). The CDR3 sequence is CASSLTGDQNIQYF. In nucleotides, the CDR3 is TGTGCCAGCAGCCTGACGGGAGACCAAAACATTCAGTACTTC.

This clonotype was found a few times. The V and J genes are TRBV24-1 and TRBJ2-1, with D perhaps matching TRBD1 (6 bases). The germline CDR1 and CDR2 sequences are KGHDR and SFDVKD. This CDR3 has 13 amino acids. Trimming shortened V by 8 bases and J by 4 bases, and 11 bases separated the two germline ends. The CDR3 region has the DNA TGTGCCACCATGGACAGCACATACAATGAGCAGTTCTTC. Translating gives CATMDSTYNEQFF.

The gene calls are TRBV2 and TRBJ2-7, with D perhaps matching TRBD1 (6 bases). Trimming cost V 7 bases and J 4 bases, with 20 bases left between them. CDR1 and CDR2 (germline): SNHLY, FYNNEI. This CDR3 contains 15 residues. CDR3 DNA sequence: TGTGCCAGCATTCTACAGGGTGACCTCCGGTACGAGCAGTACTTC. This translates into CASILQGDLRYEQYF.

The genes are TRBV7-6 and TRBJ1-6, with a tentative D call TRBD1 (5 bases). Germline CDR1 SGHVS, CDR2 FNYEAQ. With 7 bases removed from V and 8 bases from J, the gap between germline ends came to 9 bases. The CDR3 length is 12 residues. In nucleotides, the CDR3 is TGTGCCAGCAAGTCAGGGTATTCACCCCTCCACTTT. This translates into CASKSGYSPLHF.

The gene calls are TRBV5-1 and TRBJ2-7; TRBD2 is a possible D gene (6 bases). Trimming removed 3 bases at V and 5 bases at J, with 18 bases between. Per germline, CDR1 SGHRS and CDR2 YFSETQ. The CDR3 sequence is 15 residues long. CDR3 in DNA: TGCGCCAGCAGCTCTAGCGCTCTGATGGTGAACGAGCAGTACTTC. Encoded protein: CASSSSALMVNEQYF. Full variable domain (remainder filled in from reference TRBV5-1 and TRBJ2-7): KAGVTQTPRYLIKTRGQQVTLSCSPISGHRSVSWYQQTPGQGLQFLFEYFSETQRNKGNFPGRFSGRQFSNSRSEMNVSTLELGDSALYLCASSSSALMVNEQYFGPGTRLTVT.